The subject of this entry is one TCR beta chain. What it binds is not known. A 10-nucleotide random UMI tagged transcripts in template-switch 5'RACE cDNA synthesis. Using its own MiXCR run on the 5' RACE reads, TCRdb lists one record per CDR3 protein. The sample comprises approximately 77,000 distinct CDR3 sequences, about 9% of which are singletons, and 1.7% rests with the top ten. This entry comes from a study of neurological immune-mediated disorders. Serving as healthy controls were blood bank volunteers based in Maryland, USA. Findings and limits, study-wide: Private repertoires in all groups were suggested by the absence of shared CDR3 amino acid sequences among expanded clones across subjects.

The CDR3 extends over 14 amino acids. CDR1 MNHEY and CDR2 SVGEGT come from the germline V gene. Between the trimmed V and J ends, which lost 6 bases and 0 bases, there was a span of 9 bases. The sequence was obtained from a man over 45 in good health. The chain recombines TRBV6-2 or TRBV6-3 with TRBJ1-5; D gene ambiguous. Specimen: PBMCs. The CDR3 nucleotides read TGTGCCAGCAGCCGGAGGAATAGCAATCAGCCCCAGCATTTT. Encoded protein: CASSRRNSNQPQHF.